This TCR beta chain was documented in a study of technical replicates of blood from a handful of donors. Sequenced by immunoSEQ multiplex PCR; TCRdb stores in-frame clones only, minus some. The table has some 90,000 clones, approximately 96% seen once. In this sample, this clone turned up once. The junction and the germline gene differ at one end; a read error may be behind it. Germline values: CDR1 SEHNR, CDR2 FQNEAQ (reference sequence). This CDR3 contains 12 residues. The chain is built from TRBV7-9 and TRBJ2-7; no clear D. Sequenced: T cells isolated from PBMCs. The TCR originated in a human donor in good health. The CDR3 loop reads CASSYSSYEQYF. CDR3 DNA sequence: TGTGCCAGCAGCTACAGCTCCTACGAGCAGTACTTT.